The 28 T cell receptor beta chains in this list originate from one sample, sequenced in a study of CD8+ T cells in alopecia areata. The sample's treatment: oral pan-JAK inhibitor, 5-10 mg twice daily. cDNA prepared by RNA extraction and subsequent reverse transcription served as the template for sequencing. Some clones are missing from TCRdb's copy, which holds only in-frame ones; the method was immunoSEQ multiplex PCR. The table includes under 150,000 clones, less than 60% detected once. Sequences were derived from CD4+ T cells sorted from blood, sampled at week 24, from a patient treated with tofacitinib. The receptors originated from a human donor with alopecia areata.

The gene calls are TRBV30 and TRBJ2-7; 8 nucleotides match TRBD1. The trim removed 2 bases at V and 3 bases at J, leaving 9 bases unmatched. The CDR3 sequence is 15 residues long. Per germline, CDR1 GTSNPN and CDR2 SVGIG (reference sequence). As DNA, the CDR3 is TGTGCCTGGAGTCTATTACCTACAGGGGGCTACGAGCAGTACTTC. Translating gives CAWSLLPTGGYEQYF.

This clone was detected a few times. V and J are TRBV9 and TRBJ2-3; a weak D match, TRBD2 (5 bases). CDR3 length: 15 amino acids. The V end was cut by 0 bases, the J end by 4 bases, with 12 bases between. Germline V CDR1 and CDR2: SGDLS, YYNGEE. CDR3 DNA sequence: TGTGCCAGCAGCGTAGGGGGATTCGGGGCAGATACGCAGTATTTT. Its translation is CASSVGGFGADTQYF.

This sequence joins TRBV14 and TRBJ1-1; D gene unclear. V shed 5 bases and J shed 6 bases, with 10 bases lying between them. The CDR3 sequence is 12 residues long. The germline CDR1 and CDR2 sequences are SGHDN and FVKESK. CDR3 sequence reads: CASSSGWAEAFF. CDR3 DNA: TGTGCCAGCAGCAGCGGGTGGGCTGAAGCTTTCTTT. Based on the CDR3 plus reference TRBV14 and TRBJ1-1, the full variable domain is EAGVTQFPSHSVIEKGQTVTLRCDPISGHDNLYWYRRVMGKEIKFLLHFVKESKQDESGMPNNRFLAERTGGTYSTLKVQPAELEDSGVYFCASSSGWAEAFFGQGTRLTVV.

The chain couples TRBV2 to TRBJ1-2; the D gene is possibly TRBD1 (5 bases). The V and J ends lost 5 bases and 5 bases respectively, with 12 bases between them. The CDR3 length is 13 residues. Per the germline V gene, CDR1 is SNHLY and CDR2 is FYNNEI. The chain's CDR3 is CASSNRDGYGYTF. The CDR3 nucleotides read TGTGCCAGCAGTAACCGGGACGGGTATGGCTACACCTTC.

This clone was observed once. This rearrangement joins TRBV29-1 to TRBJ2-7; the D is unclear. This CDR3 has 11 residues. Trimming pared 3 bases from V and 4 bases from J, leaving 7 bases between. Germline CDR1 is SQVTM and CDR2 is ANQGSEA. CDR3 DNA sequence: TGCAGCGTTGAGTGGGGTTACGAGCAGTACTTC. Its protein is CSVEWGYEQYF.

A few counts support this clone. The chain uses TRBV6-6 and TRBJ2-7; the D is unclear. The CDR3 has 12 amino acids. From germline, CDR1 is MNHNY and CDR2 SVGAGI (reference sequence). The V end lost 2 bases, the J end lost 3 bases, and 5 bases lay between the germline ends. The CDR3: CASSYVDYEQYF. CDR3 nucleotides: TGTGCCAGCAGTTACGTGGACTACGAGCAGTACTTC.

The CDR3 DNA follows: TGTGCCAGCAGTGTTGACAGGGCTGAAAAACTGTTTTTT. It specifies CASSVDRAEKLFF. V gene TRBV2 combines with J gene TRBJ1-4, with 7 positions matching TRBD1. Germline trimming cut 4 bases from V and 7 bases from J; bases unmatched to any gene: 3. This CDR3 region has 13 residues. Germline CDR1 and CDR2: SNHLY and FYNNEI. Complete variable domain (other parts from reference TRBV2 and TRBJ1-4): EPEVTQTPSHQVTQMGQEVILRCVPISNHLYFYWYRQILGQKVEFLVSFYNNEISEKSEIFDDQFSVERPDGSNFTLKIRSTKLEDSAMYFCASSVDRAEKLFFGSGTQLSVL.

This chain connects TRBV9 to TRBJ2-5; D gene uncertain. With 4 bases removed from V and 5 bases from J, the gap between germline ends came to 9 bases. Germline loops: CDR1 SGDLS, CDR2 YYNGEE. CDR3 length: 12 amino acids. CDR3 DNA sequence: TGTGCCAGCAGCCTGCCCACGGAGACCCAGTACTTC. Its protein product is CASSLPTETQYF.

J is TRBJ1-2 and V is TRBV30; D is perhaps TRBD1 (6 bases). The CDR3 is made up of 17 amino acids. The ends were cut back, 1 base at V and 0 bases at J, with 18 bases in the middle. Germline V lookup: CDR1 GTSNPN, CDR2 SVGIG (reference sequence). CDR3 nucleotides: TGTGCCTGGAGTGGACCAGGGGAGGCAAAAGCTAACTATGGCTACACCTTC. This translates into CAWSGPGEAKANYGYTF.

The CDR3 DNA reads TGTGCCAGCAGCTTACAGGGACAGTACAATGAGCAGTTCTTC. It encodes CASSLQGQYNEQFF. The rearrangement joins TRBV7-2 to TRBJ2-1; 7 bases align to TRBD1. The V gene end was trimmed by 2 bases and the J gene end by 4 bases; junction bases not matched to a gene: 2. This CDR3 contains 14 residues. Germline CDR1 is SGHTA and CDR2 is FQGNSA.

This chain uses TRBV6-5 with TRBJ1-3; TRBD1 is a possible D gene (5 bases). The CDR3 has 12 residues. Germline-derived CDR1 and CDR2 are MNHEY and SVGAGI. With 11 bases removed from V and 2 bases from J, the gap between germline ends came to 10 bases. The CDR3 bases are TGTGCCGCAGCGGGGCCTGGAAACACCATATATTTT. Protein: CAAAGPGNTIYF.

The chain has TRBV6-5 and TRBJ1-1, with D possibly TRBD1 on 6 matching bases. The CDR3 runs 15 residues. From germline, CDR1 is MNHEY and CDR2 SVGAGI. Trimming stripped 5 bases from V and 1 base from J, with 14 bases between. The CDR3 loop is CASSRVWGANTEAFF. The CDR3, as DNA: TGTGCCAGCAGTCGGGTATGGGGGGCGAACACTGAAGCTTTCTTT.

This chain connects TRBV5-1 to TRBJ2-5; possible D gene TRBD2, 5 bases. CDR3 length equals 11 residues. CDR1 SGHRS and CDR2 YFSETQ come from the germline V gene. V was clipped by 5 bases and J by 3 bases, with 5 bases between them. The CDR3 coding sequence is TGCGCCAGCAGGGGAGAAGAGACCCAGTACTTC. Amino acids: CASRGEETQYF.

The chain links TRBV11-2 to TRBJ2-7, with 9 bases fitting TRBD1. V lost 4 bases to trimming and J lost 4 bases; unmatched junction nucleotides: 8. The germline CDR1 and CDR2 sequences are SGHAT and FQNNGV. This CDR3 region has 15 residues. The DNA for the CDR3 is TGTGCCAGCAGCTCACTGGGACAGGGATATTACGAGCAGTACTTC. It specifies CASSSLGQGYYEQYF.

The chain has TRBV2 and TRBJ1-5, with D maybe TRBD1 (5 bases). The germline CDR1 and CDR2 sequences are SNHLY and FYNNEI. V was trimmed by 10 bases and J by 4 bases, leaving 11 bases between them. The CDR3 consists of 12 residues. The CDR3 DNA reads TGTGCCATCCAAGACAGTAATCAGCCCCAGCATTTT. Translating it yields CAIQDSNQPQHF.

The genes are TRBV6-5 and TRBJ2-7; 9 bases are shared with TRBD2. Germline-derived CDR1 and CDR2 are MNHEY and SVGAGI. With V trimmed by 0 bases and J by 0 bases, 0 bases remained unmatched. CDR3 size: 15 residues. CDR3 in amino acids: CASSYSTSGSYEQYF. As DNA, the CDR3 is TGTGCCAGCAGTTACTCGACTAGCGGCTCCTACGAGCAGTACTTC.

The V and J genes are TRBV10-3 and TRBJ2-3; perhaps TRBD1 as D (5 bases). The germline V and J ends were trimmed by 7 bases and 6 bases, with 17 bases remaining between them. The CDR3 is made up of 14 amino acids. Germline CDR1 reads ENHRY; CDR2 reads SYGVKD. CDR3 amino acids: CAIKPQTVGDTQYF. The CDR3 nucleotides are TGTGCCATCAAACCCCAGACAGTGGGGGATACGCAGTATTTT.

This clone was picked up a small number of times. The rearrangement links TRBV29-1 to TRBJ1-1; D is unclear. Trimming took off 6 bases at V and 9 bases at J, with 17 bases between the two ends. CDR3 size: 12 residues. Germline-derived CDR1 and CDR2 are SQVTM and ANQGSEA. Here the CDR3 DNA reads TGCAGCGTCGTGGGCCCCGCACCGCAAGCTTTCTTT. Protein: CSVVGPAPQAFF.

The gene calls are TRBV18 and TRBJ2-3; 14 nucleotides line up with TRBD2. The CDR3 contains 15 residues. Germline V gene data show CDR1 as KGHSH and CDR2 as LQKENI. Germline trimming cut 3 bases from V and 4 bases from J; bases unmatched to any gene: 0. DNA of the CDR3: TGTGCCAGCTCACCGGGACTAGCGGGAGCAGATACGCAGTATTTT. Its translation: CASSPGLAGADTQYF.

This clone was seen a handful of times. V is TRBV5-6 and J is TRBJ2-5; D gene ambiguous. There are 13 residues in the CDR3. Germline V gene lookup returns CDR1 SGHDT and CDR2 YYEEEE. Trimming cost V 2 bases and J 3 bases, with 8 bases left between them. The CDR3 protein is CASSLWYEETQYF. DNA of the CDR3: TGTGCCAGCAGCTTATGGTACGAAGAGACCCAGTACTTC.

V gene TRBV7-2 combines with J gene TRBJ2-3; 8 bases align to TRBD2. The CDR3 covers 16 residues. Per the germline V gene, CDR1 is SGHTA and CDR2 is FQGNSA. The V gene end was trimmed by 5 bases and the J gene end by 8 bases; junction bases not matched to a gene: 15. CDR3 region: CASSDHRGGPLGTQYF. The CDR3 bases are TGTGCCAGCAGCGACCATCGGGGGGGGCCTTTGGGTACGCAGTATTTT.

The rearrangement uses TRBV5-1 and TRBJ2-5, with D hard to call. The CDR3 loop spans 13 amino acids. V was pared by 0 bases and J by 1 base, with 4 bases between. Per germline, CDR1 SGHRS and CDR2 YFSETQ. Here the CDR3 DNA reads TGCGCCAGCAGCTTGGGGGGCCAAGAGACCCAGTACTTC. Translating it yields CASSLGGQETQYF.

V and J are TRBV7-2 and TRBJ2-3, with 7 bases aligning to TRBD2. The junction had 7 bases not matched to a gene; V was cut back by 5 bases and J by 5 bases. The CDR3 has 14 residues. CDR1 and CDR2 from the germline V gene are SGHTA and FQGNSA. In DNA, the CDR3 is TGTGCCAGCAGCGGCCGGGACTACCAAGATACGCAGTATTTT. It codes for CASSGRDYQDTQYF.

The chain is built from TRBV2 and TRBJ2-5; no definite D call. Trimming pared 7 bases from V and 2 bases from J, leaving 11 bases between. The CDR3 length is 13 residues. CDR1 is SNHLY and CDR2 is FYNNEI in the germline V gene. The chain's CDR3 is CASKPHGQETQYF. In nucleotides, the CDR3 is TGTGCCAGCAAACCCCACGGGCAAGAGACCCAGTACTTC.

The CDR3 coding sequence is TGTGCCAGCAGCTTTTCCCGGACCGGGGAGCTGTTTTTT. It codes for CASSFSRTGELFF. The rearrangement links TRBV11-2 to TRBJ2-2; D is unclear. CDR3 length: 13 amino acids. The germline CDR1 and CDR2 sequences are SGHAT and FQNNGV. V was cut by 3 bases and J by 5 bases, with 7 bases left in between. The whole variable domain, filled in from reference TRBV11-2 and TRBJ2-2, reads EAGVAQSPRYKIIEKRQSVAFWCNPISGHATLYWYQQILGQGPKLLIQFQNNGVVDDSQLPKDRFSAERLKGVDSTLKIQPAKLEDSAVYLCASSFSRTGELFFGEGSRLTVL.

The chain employs TRBV15 and TRBJ2-1; D unclear. Germline loops: CDR1 LNHNV, CDR2 YYDKDF (reference sequence). Trimming pared 0 bases from V and 6 bases from J, leaving 9 bases between. The CDR3 length is 14 residues. Here the CDR3 DNA reads TGTGCCACCAGCAGAGAGAAGGTACTCAATGAGCAGTTCTTC. This gives the protein CATSREKVLNEQFF.

The chain has TRBV7-6 and TRBJ2-5; D not certain. This CDR3 region has 12 residues. Germline V gene lookup returns CDR1 SGHVS and CDR2 FNYEAQ. The ends were cut back, 3 bases at V and 3 bases at J, with 5 bases in the middle. CDR3 coding DNA: TGTGCCAGCAGCTTCTCTGAAGAGACCCAGTACTTC. Protein sequence: CASSFSEETQYF. Using reference TRBV7-6 and TRBJ2-5 for the parts outside the CDR3, the full variable domain is GAGVSQSPRYKVTKRGQDVALRCDPISGHVSLYWYRQALGQGPEFLTYFNYEAQQDKSGLPNDRFSAERPEGSISTLTIQRTEQRDSAMYRCASSFSEETQYFGPGTRLLVL.

The chain employs TRBV30 and TRBJ1-1, with a tentative D call TRBD1 (6 bases). The CDR3 sequence is 12 residues long. Germline CDR1 reads GTSNPN; CDR2 reads SVGIG (reference sequence). Trimming stripped 3 bases from V and 10 bases from J, with 15 bases between. CDR3 bases: TGTGCCTGGAGGTTAGAGGGGGTCCCAGCTTTCTTT. Translating gives CAWRLEGVPAFF. The variable domain in full, completed from reference TRBV30 and TRBJ1-1, reads SQTIHQWPATLVQPVGSPLSLECTVEGTSNPNLYWYRQAAGRGLQLLFYSVGIGQISSEVPQNLSASRPQDRQFILSSKKLLLSDSGFYLCAWRLEGVPAFFGQGTRLTVV.